The 19 T cell receptor beta chains below all came from one sample that was sequenced in a study of T cells in Graves' hyperthyroidism and ophthalmopathy. Template material for amplifying TCR beta CDR3 regions consisted of RNA transcripts. RT-PCR in the first round (using the HTBI primer set) targeted the TCR CDR3. TCRdb ran MiXCR on the multiplex PCR reads and lists one entry per CDR3 protein. The sample consists of around 350,000 distinct CDR3 sequences, roughly 15% of them appearing once. The sequencing sample was made of blood. The receptor source for this set is a woman aged 55-69 years with Graves' ophthalmopathy.

This clonotype came up many times. The rearrangement uses TRBV18 and TRBJ2-7; TRBD2 matches at 12 bases. The CDR3 contains 17 residues. J lost 3 bases, V lost 5 bases, and 11 bases had no gene match. From germline, CDR1 is KGHSH and CDR2 LQKENI. CDR3 sequence (DNA): TGTGCCAGCTCATCCACGCCGTGGGGACTAGCGGGCTACGAGCAGTACTTC. Translation gives CASSSTPWGLAGYEQYF.

This clonotype was counted at least ten times. The gene calls are TRBV20-1 and TRBJ2-1, with 8 bases identical to TRBD1. The CDR3 is made up of 17 amino acids. The germline CDR1 and CDR2 sequences are DFQATT and SNEGSKA (reference sequence). V lost 3 bases to trimming and J lost 4 bases; unmatched junction nucleotides: 14. This chain's CDR3 is CSARSGDGTGHYNEQFF. The DNA for the CDR3 is TGCAGTGCTAGGTCAGGTGACGGGACAGGACATTACAATGAGCAGTTCTTC.

This clonotype was picked up a small number of times. The V and J genes are TRBV6-1 and TRBJ1-6; D perhaps matches TRBD1 (6 bases). This CDR3 has 18 amino acids. Germline loops: CDR1 MNHNS, CDR2 SASEGT. The germline V and J ends were trimmed by 7 bases and 0 bases, with 19 bases remaining between them. CDR3 DNA: TGTGCCAGCACCCCACGGGGGCTGGACAGCTCCTATAATTCACCCCTCCACTTT. Protein: CASTPRGLDSSYNSPLHF.

This clonotype was observed a few times. The J gene is TRBJ2-1, the V gene TRBV28; 11 nucleotides line up with TRBD2. Losses at the gene ends were 6 bases for V and 8 bases for J; bases not matched to a gene: 9. Germline V gives CDR1 MDHEN, CDR2 SYDVKM. CDR3 length: 15 residues. The CDR3 nucleotides read TGTGCCAGCAGGGTAGCGGGAGGGCCTTCGTATGAGCAGTTCTTC. Translating gives CASRVAGGPSYEQFF. The full variable domain, its missing parts supplied by reference TRBV28 and TRBJ2-1, is DVKVTQSSRYLVKRTGEKVFLECVQDMDHENMFWYRQDPGLGLRLIYFSYDVKMKEKGDIPEGYSVSREKKERFSLILESASTNQTSMYLCASRVAGGPSYEQFFGPGTRLTVL.

This clonotype showed up many times. The chain joins TRBV28 to TRBJ2-1; TRBD2 agrees at 9 bases. CDR1 is MDHEN, CDR2 SYDVKM, per germline. Losses at the gene ends were 5 bases for V and 7 bases for J; bases not matched to a gene: 15. The CDR3 totals 17 residues. The CDR3 loop reads CASSQPILAGVGNEQFF. The CDR3 nucleotides read TGTGCCAGCAGTCAACCCATATTAGCGGGAGTAGGTAATGAGCAGTTCTTC. The whole variable domain, remainder taken from reference TRBV28 and TRBJ2-1, is DVKVTQSSRYLVKRTGEKVFLECVQDMDHENMFWYRQDPGLGLRLIYFSYDVKMKEKGDIPEGYSVSREKKERFSLILESASTNQTSMYLCASSQPILAGVGNEQFFGPGTRLTVL.

This clonotype was observed a handful of times. A read error may be the cause here, since a much bigger clone is one base away. For the CDR3, the DNA is TGTGCCAGCAACTTAGATACTCTAACCGGGGAGCTGTTTTTT. This encodes CASNLDTLTGELFF. V usage is TRBV11-1 and J usage is TRBJ2-2, with D hard to call. The CDR3 runs to 14 residues. The germline CDR1 and CDR2 sequences are SGHAT and FQDESV (reference sequence).

The V and J genes are TRBV6-2 or TRBV6-3 and TRBJ2-5, with 12 bases identical to TRBD2. The CDR3 totals 17 residues. Per the germline V gene, CDR1 is MNHEY and CDR2 is SVGEGT. V shed 2 bases and J 9 bases; nucleotides not matched to a gene: 13. CDR3 sequence reads: CASSYGLAGYERVAQYF. In DNA, the CDR3 is TGTGCCAGCAGTTACGGACTAGCGGGATACGAACGTGTGGCCCAGTACTTC.

This clonotype was detected ten times or more. This chain uses TRBV3-1 with TRBJ1-4, with D hard to call. CDR3 length equals 12 residues. The germline V and J ends were trimmed by 4 bases and 11 bases, with 11 bases remaining between them. Germline V lookup: CDR1 LGHDT, CDR2 YNNKEL (reference sequence). This CDR3 is CASSPRGGKLFF. CDR3 nucleotide sequence: TGTGCCAGCAGCCCACGGGGAGGGAAACTGTTTTTT.

This clonotype has just a few counts. The chain recombines TRBV7-9 with TRBJ2-1; D may be TRBD2 (5 bases). From germline, CDR1 is SEHNR and CDR2 FQNEAQ (reference sequence). This CDR3 has 16 residues. V was clipped by 5 bases and J by 0 bases, with 14 bases between them. The chain's CDR3 is CASSPDGESSYNEQFF. The CDR3 DNA sequence: TGTGCCAGCAGCCCCGACGGGGAGAGCTCCTACAATGAGCAGTTCTTC.

This clonotype has a handful of counts. The chain recombines TRBV10-3 with TRBJ2-7; 7 positions match TRBD1. The V gene's germline CDR1 is ENHRY and CDR2 SYGVKD. The CDR3 consists of 13 residues. Trimming removed 7 bases from V and 5 bases from J; junction bases left unmatched: 8. Written as DNA, the CDR3 is TGTGCCATCACCCCCAGACAGGGTAACGAGCAGTACTTC. Translated: CAITPRQGNEQYF.

This clonotype is a singleton in its sample. This sequence may be a read error, since a much larger clone differs from it by one base. The CDR3, as DNA: TGTGCCAGCAGTTCGGGACAGCGCAATCAGCCCCAGCATTTT. Translation gives CASSSGQRNQPQHF. The chain joins TRBV27 to TRBJ1-5, with 7 nucleotides matching TRBD1. V lost 4 bases and J lost 2; bases outside the gene matches: 2. Germline V CDR1 and CDR2: MNHEY, SMNVEV (reference sequence). The CDR3 has 14 residues.

This clonotype was seen at least ten times. This chain connects TRBV30 to TRBJ2-5; 14 bases are a match to TRBD2. The germline CDR1 and CDR2 sequences are GTSNPN and SVGIG (reference sequence). This CDR3 contains 15 residues. V was clipped by 1 base and J by 3 bases; unmatched bases: 1. The chain's CDR3 is CAWSAGLAGEETQYF. The CDR3 DNA reads TGTGCCTGGAGTGCGGGACTAGCGGGGGAAGAGACCCAGTACTTC.

This clonotype was picked up many times. The rearrangement links TRBV30 to TRBJ1-1; no clear D. Germline CDR1 GTSNPN, CDR2 SVGIG (reference sequence). The CDR3 loop spans 15 amino acids. Between the trimmed V and J ends, which lost 3 bases and 3 bases, there was a span of 17 bases. CDR3 in amino acids: CAWRPPRRRDTEAFF. CDR3 in DNA: TGTGCCTGGAGACCCCCTAGGCGTCGGGACACTGAAGCTTTCTTT.

There are many counts of this clonotype. For the CDR3, the DNA is TGTGCCTGGCGGGAGGACTCCTACAATGAGCAGTTCTTC. The encoded protein is CAWREDSYNEQFF. The chain couples TRBV30 to TRBJ2-1; the match to TRBD2 covers 7 bases. With 5 bases clipped from V and 0 bases from J, the junction kept 1 base outside the gene matches. Germline V gene lookup returns CDR1 GTSNPN and CDR2 SVGIG (reference sequence). The CDR3 runs 13 residues.

This clonotype was detected a few times. The chain combines TRBV19 with TRBJ2-7; the match to TRBD2 covers 9 bases. With V trimmed by 2 bases and J by 4 bases, 6 bases remained unmatched. The CDR3 is 15 amino acids. Germline CDR1 reads LNHDA; CDR2 reads SQIVND (reference sequence). Here the CDR3 reads CASSITASGTYEQYF. DNA of the CDR3: TGTGCCAGTAGTATAACGGCTAGCGGGACGTACGAGCAGTACTTC.

This clonotype showed up many times. The chain combines TRBV7-9 with TRBJ2-1; 10 nucleotides agree with TRBD2. J gave up 6 bases and V 5 bases, and 13 bases lay outside the gene matches. Germline V gene sequence: CDR1 SEHNR, CDR2 FQNEAQ (reference sequence). This CDR3 has 17 residues. The DNA of the CDR3 is TGTGCCAGCAGCCCCTCTCTCCTAGCGGGAGTTGGCAATGAGCAGTTCTTC. It codes for CASSPSLLAGVGNEQFF. Drawing the rest from reference TRBV7-9 and TRBJ2-1, the complete variable domain is DTGVSQNPRHKITKRGQNVTFRCDPISEHNRLYWYRQTLGQGPEFLTYFQNEAQLEKSRLLSDRFSAERPKGSFSTLEIQRTEQGDSAMYLCASSPSLLAGVGNEQFFGPGTRLTVL.

This clonotype was counted ten times or more. CDR3: CSARESRTGFETQYF. The CDR3 region has the DNA TGCAGTGCTAGAGAGAGCCGGACTGGCTTTGAGACCCAGTACTTC. This rearrangement joins TRBV20-1 to TRBJ2-5; weak D call: TRBD2 (5 bases). The V and J ends lost 0 bases and 5 bases respectively, with 16 bases between them. This CDR3 contains 15 residues. Germline lookup yields CDR1 DFQATT and CDR2 SNEGSKA (reference sequence).

This clonotype was counted many times. The J gene is TRBJ1-6, the V gene TRBV30; the match to TRBD1 covers 7 bases. V dropped 4 bases and J dropped 9; count of bases not matched to a gene: 6. CDR1 is GTSNPN and CDR2 is SVGIG in the germline V gene (reference sequence). CDR3 length equals 13 residues. The CDR3 DNA reads TGTGCCTGGACTGACAGGGTGGGTTCACCCCTCCACTTT. Protein sequence: CAWTDRVGSPLHF.

This clonotype came up many times. The J gene is TRBJ2-5, the V gene TRBV11-2; D is undetermined. Between the trimmed V and J ends, which lost 5 bases and 9 bases, there was a span of 10 bases. The CDR3 covers 11 residues. Per the germline V gene, CDR1 is SGHAT and CDR2 is FQNNGV. CDR3 loop: CASSDHFPQYF. The DNA of the CDR3 is TGTGCCAGCAGCGATCACTTTCCCCAGTACTTC.